The clone carrying this T cell receptor beta chain is a singleton in its sample. Repertoires were generated with immunoSEQ multiplex PCR, while TCRdb's copy carries only in-frame clones and drops some. The sample comprises approximately 150,000 clones, about 90% of which are singletons, and 0.65% to 0.85% rests with the top ten. This record belongs to a study of control samples from healthy donors and cancer patients. The CDR3 length is 14 residues. Germline V CDR1 and CDR2: LGHDT, YNNKEL (reference sequence). The germline V and J ends were trimmed by 6 bases and 4 bases, with 14 bases remaining between them.

The TCR was taken from a woman aged 30 to 39 in good health. V and J are TRBV3-1 (or the pseudogene TRBV3-2) and TRBJ2-3; D is unresolved. The sequencing sample was made of blood. In DNA form, the CDR3 reads TGTGCCAGCAGTAAAAGGAATAGCCCAGATACGCAGTATTTT. Its translation is CASSKRNSPDTQYF.